The 24 T cell receptor beta chains presented below share a single source sample, sequenced in a study of blood T cells in healthy people across ages. For the second PCR, which ran for 7 to 11 cycles, a sample-barcoded 5' primer and a J-beta primer mix were used. MiXCR, run by TCRdb on the 5' RACE reads, gives a single entry per CDR3 protein. The sample yields 1.4 million to 1.5 million distinct CDR3 sequences, 42% seen once. Sequencing used blood. Receptor source: a woman aged 18 to 35 in good health.

The V and J genes are TRBV20-1 and TRBJ2-5, with D unclear. TRBJ2-1 explains the end of the DNA better; the J call may be wrong. This CDR3 region has 16 residues. The germline gives CDR1 DFQATT, CDR2 SNEGSKA (reference sequence). The DNA of the CDR3 is TGCAGTGCTAGAGATACCGTAAAGGAAATAGAAGAGACCCAGTTCTTC. Translating gives CSARDTVKEIEETQFF.

This clonotype came up a few times. The chain combines TRBV27 with TRBJ1-6; the D gene is possibly TRBD1 (6 bases). CDR1 is MNHEY and CDR2 is SMNVEV in the germline V gene (reference sequence). The CDR3 runs 17 residues. Trimming took 6 bases from V and 0 from J, leaving 15 bases between them. This CDR3 reads CASRRDGQPSYNSPLHF. Written as DNA, the CDR3 is TGTGCCAGCAGACGAGATGGACAGCCCTCCTATAATTCACCCCTCCACTTT.

The V call is TRBV6-2 or TRBV6-3, the J call TRBJ2-1, with unresolved D. The germline V gene has CDR1 MNHEY and CDR2 SVGEGT. V was trimmed by 6 bases and J by 12 bases, leaving 15 bases between them. The CDR3 consists of 12 residues. CDR3 sequence reads: CASRGFADGQFF. The CDR3 nucleotides are TGTGCCAGCAGGGGATTCGCCGATGGGCAGTTCTTC.

This clonotype has just a few counts. The chain employs TRBV20-1 and TRBJ2-5, with 12 positions matching TRBD1. Germline V gene sequence: CDR1 DFQATT, CDR2 SNEGSKA (reference sequence). Trimming removed 2 bases from V and 4 bases from J; junction bases left unmatched: 5. The CDR3 contains 15 residues. In DNA form, the CDR3 reads TGCAGTGCTAGATCCGGGACAGGGGGCGCAGAGACCCAGTACTTC. Its protein is CSARSGTGGAETQYF.

The chain is built from TRBV30 and TRBJ1-1; D unclear. The germline V gene encodes CDR1 GTSNPN and CDR2 SVGIG (reference sequence). Trimming removed 3 bases from V and 2 bases from J, with 7 bases in between. The CDR3 consists of 12 residues. The CDR3 is CAWRGLNTEAFF. In DNA form, the CDR3 reads TGTGCCTGGAGGGGATTAAACACTGAAGCTTTCTTT. Supplemented by reference TRBV30 and TRBJ1-1, the full variable domain reads SQTIHQWPATLVQPVGSPLSLECTVEGTSNPNLYWYRQAAGRGLQLLFYSVGIGQISSEVPQNLSASRPQDRQFILSSKKLLLSDSGFYLCAWRGLNTEAFFGQGTRLTVV.

This clonotype was detected a few times. Written as DNA, the CDR3 is TGTGCCAGCAGGTCCGAAACTACAGGCACTGAAGCTTTCTTT. This translates into CASRSETTGTEAFF. J is TRBJ1-1 and V is TRBV12-3 or TRBV12-4; perhaps TRBD1 as D (5 bases). The CDR3 runs 14 residues. Trimming stripped 6 bases from V and 4 bases from J, with 15 bases between.

The chain uses TRBV3-1 and TRBJ1-2; D remains ambiguous. This CDR3 has 14 amino acids. Germline assignment: CDR1 LGHDT and CDR2 YNNKEL (reference sequence). Trimming removed 4 bases from V and 4 bases from J, with 13 bases in between. CDR3 protein: CASSPEGLFYGYTF. CDR3 DNA: TGTGCCAGCAGCCCCGAGGGTCTATTCTATGGCTACACCTTC.

As for this clonotype: This may be a read error: a much more frequent sequence differs by one nucleotide. J is TRBJ1-2 and V is TRBV2; D might be TRBD1 (6 bases). The CDR3 has 11 residues. Trimming cost V 7 bases and J 8 bases, with 11 bases left between them. Germline lookup yields CDR1 SNHLY and CDR2 FYNNEI. The DNA for the CDR3 is TGTGCCAGCAATATGGGGGGCGGCTACACCTTC. This sequence encodes CASNMGGGYTF.

This clonotype was detected a few times. The chain is built from TRBV20-1 and TRBJ2-1; D call uncertain. Germline CDR1 is DFQATT and CDR2 is SNEGSKA (reference sequence). Trimming pared 3 bases from V and 9 bases from J, leaving 9 bases between. The CDR3 is 11 amino acids. DNA for the CDR3: TGCAGTGCTAGTTCGGGTACTGAGCAGTTCTTC. Encoded protein: CSASSGTEQFF.

The gene calls are TRBV7-9 and TRBJ1-2; D is unresolved. Germline assignment: CDR1 SEHNR and CDR2 FQNEAQ (reference sequence). The CDR3 sequence is 14 residues long. The germline V and J ends were trimmed by 1 base and 4 bases, with 10 bases remaining between them. CDR3 in DNA: TGTGCCAGCAGCTTAGAATCCGAGGCCTATGGCTACACCTTC. Its translation is CASSLESEAYGYTF.

The V and J genes are TRBV28 and TRBJ2-2; 7 bases are shared with TRBD2. CDR1 is MDHEN and CDR2 is SYDVKM in the germline V gene. The CDR3 runs to 17 residues. Unmatched junction bases numbered 9, after V lost 5 bases and J lost 0 bases. The DNA of the CDR3 is TGTGCCAGCAGTCACAACCCGGGACTATCGAACACCGGGGAGCTGTTTTTT. It translates to CASSHNPGLSNTGELFF.

This sequence joins TRBV14 and TRBJ1-2, with D perhaps TRBD1 (5 bases). The CDR3 is 17 residues long. Germline loops: CDR1 SGHDN, CDR2 FVKESK. The V end lost 1 base, the J end lost 3 bases, and 18 bases lay between the germline ends. The CDR3 is CASSQAAGLPGDYGYTF. In nucleotides, the CDR3 is TGTGCCAGCAGCCAAGCGGCAGGGTTACCGGGGGACTATGGCTACACCTTC.

The genes are TRBV20-1 and TRBJ2-5; TRBD2 might be the D (5 bases). With the DNA end fitting TRBJ2-7 better, the J assignment may be wrong. Germline V gene lookup returns CDR1 DFQATT and CDR2 SNEGSKA (reference sequence). This CDR3 is 14 amino acids long. Written as DNA, the CDR3 is TGCAGTGCTAGAGACCCCGGGGAAAACTACGAGCAGTACTTC. As protein: CSARDPGENYEQYF.

The table lists this clonotype with a few counts. J is TRBJ1-2 and V is TRBV6-5; the D gene is possibly TRBD1 (6 bases). CDR3 length: 16 residues. CDR1 and CDR2 from the germline V gene are MNHEY and SVGAGI. V was pared by 6 bases and J by 4 bases, with 21 bases between. CDR3 amino acids: CASRLGGDRIGYGYTF. As DNA, the CDR3 is TGTGCCAGCAGACTAGGGGGTGACAGGATCGGCTATGGCTACACCTTC.

In its sample, this clonotype was seen a few times. This chain links TRBV25-1 with TRBJ2-3; TRBD2 matches 9 bases. Germline V gene lookup returns CDR1 MGHDK and CDR2 SYGVNS. The CDR3 consists of 17 residues. The trim removed 2 bases at V and 0 bases at J, leaving 6 bases unmatched. The DNA of the CDR3 is TGTGCCAGCAGTGAAGCGGCGGGGGGGTTTAGCACAGATACGCAGTATTTT. Translating gives CASSEAAGGFSTDTQYF.

The chain recombines TRBV7-9 with TRBJ1-3; unclear D gene. The V gene's germline CDR1 is SEHNR and CDR2 FQNEAQ (reference sequence). Trimming took 1 base from V and 4 from J, leaving 11 bases between them. This CDR3 comprises 15 residues. The CDR3: CASSLVEISGNTIYF. Here the CDR3 DNA reads TGTGCCAGCAGCTTAGTGGAGATCTCCGGAAACACCATATATTTT. The full variable domain, with the rest looked up from reference TRBV7-9 and TRBJ1-3, is DTGVSQNPRHKITKRGQNVTFRCDPISEHNRLYWYRQTLGQGPEFLTYFQNEAQLEKSRLLSDRFSAERPKGSFSTLEIQRTEQGDSAMYLCASSLVEISGNTIYFGEGSWLTVV.

The rearrangement links TRBV20-1 to TRBJ2-1, with TRBD2 matching over 9 bases. V shed 3 bases, J shed 6 bases, and the junction held 15 bases outside the gene matches. This CDR3 spans 17 amino acids. Looked up from germline, CDR1 is DFQATT and CDR2 is SNEGSKA (reference sequence). The CDR3 DNA reads as TGCAGTGCTAGCAACAGGGAGCGGGGGGCCCGAGGCAATGAGCAGTTCTTC. Translated: CSASNRERGARGNEQFF.

This clonotype was detected a few times. The V gene is TRBV10-3, the J gene TRBJ2-5, with TRBD2 as a possible D gene (5 bases). CDR1 is ENHRY, CDR2 SYGVKD, per germline. Trimming stripped 10 bases from V and 3 bases from J, with 9 bases between. CDR3 length: 11 residues. CDR3 nucleotide sequence: TGTGCCACCACTAGTGAAGAGACCCAGTACTTC. As protein: CATTSEETQYF.

This rearrangement joins TRBV12-3 or TRBV12-4 to TRBJ2-3; 7 nucleotides agree with TRBD2. Trimming removed 2 bases from V and 2 bases from J; junction bases left unmatched: 4. The CDR3 runs to 15 residues. CDR3 DNA: TGTGCCAGCAGTTTACGGGAGGCGGTCACAGATACGCAGTATTTT. Amino acid sequence: CASSLREAVTDTQYF.

The chain joins TRBV20-1 to TRBJ2-5, with a possible D match to TRBD2 (6 bases). The germline CDR1 and CDR2 sequences are DFQATT and SNEGSKA (reference sequence). The CDR3 extends over 11 amino acids. V was cut by 3 bases and J by 5 bases, with 7 bases left in between. As DNA, the CDR3 is TGCAGTGCTAGCGGGACTGAGACCCAGTACTTC. Translation gives CSASGTETQYF.

This chain connects TRBV2 to TRBJ2-3; 8 nucleotides agree with TRBD2. Germline CDR1 and CDR2: SNHLY and FYNNEI. J lost 0 bases, V lost 7 bases, and 6 bases had no gene match. The CDR3 runs 15 residues. The CDR3, as DNA: TGTGCCAGCATCCCACTAGCGGAGAGCACAGATACGCAGTATTTT. It yields the protein CASIPLAESTDTQYF.

There are a few counts of this clonotype. The rearrangement joins TRBV23-1 to TRBJ1-2, with no clear D. TRBV23-1 is an open reading frame, and its role is uncertain. V was cut by 0 bases and J by 1 base, with 12 bases left in between. This CDR3 has 16 amino acids. CDR3 loop: CASSQSGKDRNYGYTF. The CDR3 region has the DNA TGCGCCAGCAGTCAATCTGGAAAGGACCGTAACTATGGCTACACCTTC.

The CDR3 loop reads CAISEAGGSSYNEQFF. Here the CDR3 DNA reads TGTGCCATCAGTGAGGCGGGAGGAAGCTCCTACAATGAGCAGTTCTTC. The V gene is TRBV10-3, the J gene TRBJ2-1; 8 bases align to TRBD2. The CDR3 is 16 residues long. V lost 2 bases and J lost 0; bases outside the gene matches: 3. CDR1 and CDR2 (germline): ENHRY, SYGVKD.

The V call is TRBV20-1, the J call TRBJ2-5; 8 bases match TRBD2. V lost 6 bases to trimming and J lost 4 bases; unmatched junction nucleotides: 13. Germline assignment: CDR1 DFQATT and CDR2 SNEGSKA (reference sequence). The length of the CDR3 is 15 residues. Written as DNA, the CDR3 is TGCAGTGCCGAAACTAGCGGCCTTCACTCAGAGACCCAGTACTTC. The encoded protein is CSAETSGLHSETQYF.